Reported below is one T cell receptor beta chain. The antigen remains unidentified. Germline V gene data show CDR1 as SGDLS and CDR2 as YYNGEE. The V gene end was trimmed by 1 base and the J gene end by 3 bases; junction bases not matched to a gene: 8. The CDR3 covers 16 residues. Libraries were prepared by immunoSEQ multiplex PCR; TCRdb keeps only in-frame clonotypes and omits some of them. The data show roughly 2,300,000 clones, less than 95% seen once. The sample is drawn from a study of shared clonotypes between healthy human individuals. Study in general: The donor group consisted of a couple of women and three men, aged 18 to 49.

Overall study findings and caveats: Several donors shared around 5.2% of their naive CD4 clonotypes. What naive subsets generally showed was a larger estimated richness than memory subsets showed. A reduction in generation probabilities was seen for non-shared clonotypes relative to those shared by all four donors.

V and J are TRBV9 and TRBJ2-3; 7 nucleotides match TRBD2. Sequencing was performed on naive CD4+ T cells from PBMCs. Regarding subset: CD45RA+ positively selected. This sequence originates from a young man in good health. Some clones in this sample may be carry-over from other donors' samples. CDR3 sequence: CASSVWASGVTDTQYF. CDR3 nucleotide sequence: TGTGCCAGCAGCGTATGGGCTAGCGGTGTAACAGATACGCAGTATTTT. The entire variable domain, with the rest obtained from reference TRBV9 and TRBJ2-3, is as follows: DSGVTQTPKHLITATGQRVTLRCSPRSGDLSVYWYQQSLDQGLQFLIQYYNGEERAKGNILERFSAQQFPDLHSELNLSSLELGDSALYFCASSVWASGVTDTQYFGPGTRLTVL.